The entry that follows covers one T cell receptor beta chain sequence. Its target antigen remains unknown. No base quality information exists; no much larger clone differs at one position. This specimen belongs to a study of blood T cell repertoires in COVID-19 (dated by TCRdb to between 2020 and 2021). For the study in its entirety: The collaborator samples originated in the United States, Italy and Spain and spanned the acute and convalescent phases of COVID-19. The prospective study material was composed of cDNA or gDNA derived from T cells, B-cell-depleted T cells, or PBMCs. Subjects who had been exposed to COVID-19, were actively infected with it, or had recovered from it provided the deeply sampled blood TCRbeta repertoires that made up the dataset. The repertoires were made available in a free public database intended to serve as a resource for research on the immune response to SARS-CoV-2. Samples were obtained from the ongoing ImmuneRACE study (first 160 participants) and from some 1,300 subjects provided by 6 global collaborators. A de-identified subject ID, COVID-19 status, age in years and sex were almost always included in the sample metadata. Where available, HLA class I and class II types were taken from metadata supplied by the sample provider and were not determined by assay-based typing.

Study-wide conclusions, independent of this receptor: The quantity of clinical and demographic metadata differed by source and by participant and was supplied without curation.

The immunoSEQ Assay, a bias-controlled multiplex PCR, was used to amplify TCRbeta CDR3 regions from genomic DNA. Concerning the study's data processing: Within the assay, amplification of reference gene primers was used to estimate how many nucleated cells each sample contained. To quantify the absolute abundance of each unique TCRbeta CDR3 rearrangement, sequence reads were collapsed and filtered. For each sample, productive Simpson clonality was calculated as the square root of Simpson's diversity index over productive rearrangements. TCRdb took over this immuneACCESS table, retaining in-frame rearrangements with V and J assigned. Such tables are incomplete; in checked studies, under half of the missing clones stem from an unresolved V gene, and the remainder is unexplained. V and J calls and clone size come straight from that table; D and trimming were deduced from the DNA. The sample table holds 110,000 or so clones, of which about 85% were seen once. The ten largest clones take up approximately 13% of the sample.

The collaborating institutions used their own protocols to collect whole blood in K2EDTA tubes. For TCRbeta analysis, collaborators shipped samples in one of three forms: frozen whole blood, isolated PBMCs, or DNA extracted from either of those sample types. For CDR1 and CDR2, the germline V gene (reference sequence) lists DFQATT and SNEGSKA. The CDR3, cysteine through phenylalanine, is 11 amino acids long. Kept here is only the CDR3 DNA, which spans 33 bases and is read in frame from base 1. Here the chain combines TRBV20-1 and TRBJ1-2; the D gene is perhaps TRBD1, from 6 matching bases. This receptor was obtained from a human donor in a cohort sampled during active COVID-19. Sequenced: peripheral blood. The DNA sequence is TGCGGTGACAGGTTTTTCTATGGCTACACCTTC. Its amino acids are CGDRFFYGYTF.